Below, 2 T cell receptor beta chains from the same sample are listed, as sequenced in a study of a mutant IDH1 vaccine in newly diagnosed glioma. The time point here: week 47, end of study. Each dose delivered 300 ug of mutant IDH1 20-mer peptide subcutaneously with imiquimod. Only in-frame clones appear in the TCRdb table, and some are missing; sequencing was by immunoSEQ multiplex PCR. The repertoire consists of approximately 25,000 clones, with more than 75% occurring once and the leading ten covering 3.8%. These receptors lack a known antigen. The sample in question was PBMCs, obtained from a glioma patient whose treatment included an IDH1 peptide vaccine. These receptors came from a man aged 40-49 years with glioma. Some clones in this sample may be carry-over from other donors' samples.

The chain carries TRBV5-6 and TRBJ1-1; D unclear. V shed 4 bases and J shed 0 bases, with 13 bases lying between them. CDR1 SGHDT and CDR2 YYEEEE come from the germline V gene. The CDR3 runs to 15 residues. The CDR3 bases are TGTGCCAGCAGCCCACCCGGCCCGATGAACACTGAAGCTTTCTTT. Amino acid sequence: CASSPPGPMNTEAFF. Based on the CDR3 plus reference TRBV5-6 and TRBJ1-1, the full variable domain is DAGVTQSPTHLIKTRGQQVTLRCSPKSGHDTVSWYQQALGQGPQFIFQYYEEEERQRGNFPDRFSGHQFPNYSSELNVNALLLGDSALYLCASSPPGPMNTEAFFGQGTRLTVV.

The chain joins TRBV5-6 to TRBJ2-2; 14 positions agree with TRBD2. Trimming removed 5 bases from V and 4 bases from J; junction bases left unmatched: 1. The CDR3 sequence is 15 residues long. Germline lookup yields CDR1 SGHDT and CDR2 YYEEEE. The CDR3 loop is CASRGLAGATGELFF. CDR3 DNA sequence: TGTGCCAGCAGGGGACTAGCGGGGGCCACCGGGGAGCTGTTTTTT.